This T cell receptor beta chain originates from a study of Ad26.COV2.S vaccination and SARS-CoV-2 variants. Study information: The donor participated in the COV1001 trial, in its Ad26.COV2.S arm. Each vaccinee took Ad26.COV2.S intramuscularly, once or twice 56 days apart.

Indicated treatment: around 19 received Ad26.COV2.S at low or high dose, single or two shots; several received placebo; per-sample allocation not given. Collection of samples fell on day 63 after the first vaccine or placebo injection. The donor was a Boston adult aged 18-55 years. Note on this clone: Its antigen is as yet unknown.

CDR3 length equals 11 residues. CDR1 is SGHNT and CDR2 is YYREEE in the germline V gene (reference sequence). Trimming shortened V by 5 bases and J by 11 bases, and 10 bases separated the two germline ends. The study's findings and limits: Reportedly, after vaccination the spike-specific CD8+ and CD4+ T cell responses displayed substantial breadth.

Only in-frame clones appear in the TCRdb table, and some are missing; sequencing was by immunoSEQ multiplex PCR. The data show approximately 410,000 clones, approximately 88% seen once. The chain uses TRBV5-4 and TRBJ2-2; D gene unclear. This receptor was obtained from a person aged 18-60 years who received the Ad26.COV2.S COVID-19 vaccine or a placebo. Sequencing used peripheral blood, obtained in a trial of Ad26.COV2.S vaccine versus placebo. The CDR3 DNA sequence: TGTGCCAGCAGGTCTGCCACCGAGCTGTTTTTT. Amino acid sequence: CASRSATELFF.